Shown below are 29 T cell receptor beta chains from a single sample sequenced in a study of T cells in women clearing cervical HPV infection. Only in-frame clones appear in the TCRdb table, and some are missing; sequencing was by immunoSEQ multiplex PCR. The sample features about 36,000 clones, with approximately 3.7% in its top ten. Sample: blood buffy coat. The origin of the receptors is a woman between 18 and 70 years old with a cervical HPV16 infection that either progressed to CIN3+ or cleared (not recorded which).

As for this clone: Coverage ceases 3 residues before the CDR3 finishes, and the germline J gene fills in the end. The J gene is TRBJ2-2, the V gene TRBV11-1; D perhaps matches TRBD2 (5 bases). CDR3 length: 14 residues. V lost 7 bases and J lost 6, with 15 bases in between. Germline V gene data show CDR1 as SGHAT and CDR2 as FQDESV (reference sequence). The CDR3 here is CASNDKRGSGELFF. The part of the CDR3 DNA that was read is TGTGCCAGCAATGACAAAAGAGGGTCCGGGGAG.

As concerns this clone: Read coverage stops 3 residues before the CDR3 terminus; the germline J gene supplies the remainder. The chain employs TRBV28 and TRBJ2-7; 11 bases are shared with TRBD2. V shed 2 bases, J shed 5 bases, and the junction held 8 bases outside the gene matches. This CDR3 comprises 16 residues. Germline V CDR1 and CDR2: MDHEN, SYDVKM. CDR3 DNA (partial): TGTGCCAGCAGTTTAAGTGGGACTAGCGGTGTCCACGAG. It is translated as CASSLSGTSGVHE. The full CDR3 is CASSLSGTSGVHEQYF.

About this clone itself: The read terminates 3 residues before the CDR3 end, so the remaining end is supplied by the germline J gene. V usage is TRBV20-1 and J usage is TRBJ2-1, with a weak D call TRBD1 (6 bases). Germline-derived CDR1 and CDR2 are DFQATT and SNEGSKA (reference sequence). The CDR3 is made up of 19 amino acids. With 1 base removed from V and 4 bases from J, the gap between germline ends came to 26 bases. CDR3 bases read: TGCAGTGCTAGAGTCTCGGCGATTACAGGGCGCCTCTCTTACAATGAG. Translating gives CSARVSAITGRLSYNE. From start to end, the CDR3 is CSARVSAITGRLSYNEQFF.

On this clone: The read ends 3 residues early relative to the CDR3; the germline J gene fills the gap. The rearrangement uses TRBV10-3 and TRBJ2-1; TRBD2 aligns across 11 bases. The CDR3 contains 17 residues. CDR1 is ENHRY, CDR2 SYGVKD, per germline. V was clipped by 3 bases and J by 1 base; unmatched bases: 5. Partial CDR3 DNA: TGTGCCATCAGTGATGTGACTAGCGGGGCTTCCTACAATGAG. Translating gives CAISDVTSGASYNE. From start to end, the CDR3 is CAISDVTSGASYNEQFF.

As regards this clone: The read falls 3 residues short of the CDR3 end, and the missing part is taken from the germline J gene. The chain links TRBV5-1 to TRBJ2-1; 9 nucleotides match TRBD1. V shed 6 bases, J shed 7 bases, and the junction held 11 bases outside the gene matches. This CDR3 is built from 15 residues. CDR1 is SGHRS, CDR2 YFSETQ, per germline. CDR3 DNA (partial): TGCGCCAGCAACCCCTCCACAGGGGGCGGAAATGAG. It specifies CASNPSTGGGNE. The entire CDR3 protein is CASNPSTGGGNEQFF.

The sequenced part of the CDR3 DNA is TGTGCCAGCATCCGGGGGGGGAACACTGAA. It is translated as CASIRGGNTE. The full CDR3 is CASIRGGNTEAFF. This chain links TRBV7-9 with TRBJ1-1; TRBD1 is a possible D gene (5 bases). The observed sequence ends 3 residues before the CDR3 terminus, with the missing tail filled in from the germline J gene. Germline V gene sequence: CDR1 SEHNR, CDR2 FQNEAQ (reference sequence). V lost 7 bases to trimming and J lost 1 base, with 10 bases between them. The CDR3 runs 13 residues.

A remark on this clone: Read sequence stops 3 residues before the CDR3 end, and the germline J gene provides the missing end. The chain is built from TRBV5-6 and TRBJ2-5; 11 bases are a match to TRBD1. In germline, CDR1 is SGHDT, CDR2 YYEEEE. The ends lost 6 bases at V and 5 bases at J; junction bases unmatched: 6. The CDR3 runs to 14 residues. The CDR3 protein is CASTGQGAGETQYF. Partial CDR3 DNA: TGTGCCAGCACAGGACAGGGGGCGGGGGAGACC.

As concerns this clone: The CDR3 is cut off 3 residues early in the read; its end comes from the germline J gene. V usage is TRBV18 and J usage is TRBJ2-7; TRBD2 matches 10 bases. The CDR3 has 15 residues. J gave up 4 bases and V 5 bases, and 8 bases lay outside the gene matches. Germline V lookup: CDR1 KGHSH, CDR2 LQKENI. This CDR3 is CASSSGTSAGYEQYF. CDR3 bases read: TGTGCCAGCTCATCCGGGACTAGCGCTGGGTACGAG.

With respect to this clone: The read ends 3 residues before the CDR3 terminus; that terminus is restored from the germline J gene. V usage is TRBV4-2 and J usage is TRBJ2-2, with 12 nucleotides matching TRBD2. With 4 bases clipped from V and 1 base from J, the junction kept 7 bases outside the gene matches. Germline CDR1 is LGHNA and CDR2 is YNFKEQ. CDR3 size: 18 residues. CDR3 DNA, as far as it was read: TGTGCCAGCAGCCCACCCGGACTAGCGGGGAAGAACACCGGGGAG. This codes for CASSPPGLAGKNTGE. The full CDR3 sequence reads CASSPPGLAGKNTGELFF.

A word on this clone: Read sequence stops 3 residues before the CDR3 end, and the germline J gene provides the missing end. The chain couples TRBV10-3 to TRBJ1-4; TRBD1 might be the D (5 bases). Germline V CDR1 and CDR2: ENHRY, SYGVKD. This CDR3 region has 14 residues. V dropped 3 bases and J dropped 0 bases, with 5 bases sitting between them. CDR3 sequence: CAISEGATNEKLFF. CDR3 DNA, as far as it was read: TGTGCCATCAGTGAAGGGGCAACTAATGAAAAA.

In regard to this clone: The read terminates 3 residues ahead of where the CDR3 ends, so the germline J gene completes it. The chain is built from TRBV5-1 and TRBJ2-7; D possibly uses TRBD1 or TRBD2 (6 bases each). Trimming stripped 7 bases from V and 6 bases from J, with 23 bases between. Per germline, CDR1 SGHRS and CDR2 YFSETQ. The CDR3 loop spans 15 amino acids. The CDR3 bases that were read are TGCGCCAGCGACCCGCGGCGGGACAACTTCGCCGAG. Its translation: CASDPRRDNFAE. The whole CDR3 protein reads CASDPRRDNFAEQYF. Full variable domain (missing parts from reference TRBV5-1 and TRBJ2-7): KAGVTQTPRYLIKTRGQQVTLSCSPISGHRSVSWYQQTPGQGLQFLFEYFSETQRNKGNFPGRFSGRQFSNSRSEMNVSTLELGDSALYLCASDPRRDNFAEQYFGPGTRLTVT.

CDR3 sequence reads: CASSPGRTGNTEAFF. Partial CDR3 DNA: TGTGCCAGCAGCCCCGGCCGGACAGGGAACACTGAA. The rearrangement links TRBV7-8 to TRBJ1-1, with 7 bases lining up with TRBD1. The read halts 3 residues ahead of the CDR3 end, with the missing end drawn from the germline J gene. The germline CDR1 and CDR2 sequences are SGHVS and FQNEAQ. The CDR3 contains 15 residues. Trimming took 5 bases from V and 1 from J; bases not matched to a gene: 7.

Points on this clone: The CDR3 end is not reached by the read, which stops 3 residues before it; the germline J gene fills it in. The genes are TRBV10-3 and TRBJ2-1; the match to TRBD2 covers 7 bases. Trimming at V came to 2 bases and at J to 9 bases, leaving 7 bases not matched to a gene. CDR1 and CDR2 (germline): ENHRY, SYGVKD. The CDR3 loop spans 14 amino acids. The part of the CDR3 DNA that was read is TGTGCCATCAGTGAGGGGACTAAATCGGGTGAG. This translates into CAISEGTKSGE. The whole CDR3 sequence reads CAISEGTKSGEQFF.

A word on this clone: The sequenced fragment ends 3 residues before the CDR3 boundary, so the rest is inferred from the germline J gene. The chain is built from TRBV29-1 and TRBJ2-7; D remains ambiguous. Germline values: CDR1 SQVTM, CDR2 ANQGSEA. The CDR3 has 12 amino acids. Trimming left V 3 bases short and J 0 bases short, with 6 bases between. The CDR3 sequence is CSVEGLSYEQYF. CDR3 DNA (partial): TGCAGCGTTGAGGGCCTCTCCTACGAG.

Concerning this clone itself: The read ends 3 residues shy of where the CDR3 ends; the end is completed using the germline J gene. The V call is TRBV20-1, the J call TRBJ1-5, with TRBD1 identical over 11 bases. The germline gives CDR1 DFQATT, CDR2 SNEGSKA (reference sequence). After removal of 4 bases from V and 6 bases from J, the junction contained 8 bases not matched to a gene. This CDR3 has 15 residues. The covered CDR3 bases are TGCAGTGCTACCCCCGGGACAGGGGGTGGTCAGCCC. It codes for CSATPGTGGGQP. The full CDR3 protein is CSATPGTGGGQPQHF.

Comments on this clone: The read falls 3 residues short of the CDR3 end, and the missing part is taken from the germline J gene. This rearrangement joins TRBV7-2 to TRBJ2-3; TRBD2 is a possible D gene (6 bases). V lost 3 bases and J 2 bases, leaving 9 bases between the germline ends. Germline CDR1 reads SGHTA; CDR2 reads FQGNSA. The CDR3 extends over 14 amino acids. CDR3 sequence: CASSLGLPTDTQYF. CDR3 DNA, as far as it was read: TGTGCCAGCAGCTTGGGACTTCCCACAGATACG.

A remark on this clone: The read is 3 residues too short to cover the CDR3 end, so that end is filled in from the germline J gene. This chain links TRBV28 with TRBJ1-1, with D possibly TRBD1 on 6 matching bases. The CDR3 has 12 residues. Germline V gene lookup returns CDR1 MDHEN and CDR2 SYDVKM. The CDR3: CASSFQGLKAFF. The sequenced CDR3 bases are TGTGCCAGCAGTTTTCAGGGGCTGAAA.

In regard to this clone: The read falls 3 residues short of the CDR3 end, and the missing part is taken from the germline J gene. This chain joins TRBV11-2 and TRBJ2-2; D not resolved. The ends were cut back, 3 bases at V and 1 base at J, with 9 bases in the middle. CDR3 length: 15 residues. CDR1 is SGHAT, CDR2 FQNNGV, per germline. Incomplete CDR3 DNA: TGTGCCAGCAGCTTTCTCCAGATGAACACCGGGGAG. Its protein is CASSFLQMNTGE. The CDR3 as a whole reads CASSFLQMNTGELFF.

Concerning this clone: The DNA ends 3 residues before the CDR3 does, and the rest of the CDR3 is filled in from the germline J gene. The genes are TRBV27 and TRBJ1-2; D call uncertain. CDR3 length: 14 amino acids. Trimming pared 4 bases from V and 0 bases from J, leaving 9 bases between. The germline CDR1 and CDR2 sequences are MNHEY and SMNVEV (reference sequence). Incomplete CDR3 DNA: TGTGCCAGCAGTTCCAAGACATCTAACTATGGC. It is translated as CASSSKTSNYG. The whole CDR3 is CASSSKTSNYGYTF.

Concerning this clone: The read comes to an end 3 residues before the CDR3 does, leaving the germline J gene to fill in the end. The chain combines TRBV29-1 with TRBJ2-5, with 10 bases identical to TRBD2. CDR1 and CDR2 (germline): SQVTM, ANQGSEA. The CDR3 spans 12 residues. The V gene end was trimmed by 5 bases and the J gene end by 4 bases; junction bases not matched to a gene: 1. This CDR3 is CSVIAGGETQYF. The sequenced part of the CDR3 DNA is TGCAGCGTTATAGCGGGAGGAGAGACC.

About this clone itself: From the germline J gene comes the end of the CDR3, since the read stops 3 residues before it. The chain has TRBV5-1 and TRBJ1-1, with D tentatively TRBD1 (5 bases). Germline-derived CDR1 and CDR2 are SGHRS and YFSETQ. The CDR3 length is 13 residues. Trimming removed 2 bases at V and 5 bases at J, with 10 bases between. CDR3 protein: CASSLGGETEAFF. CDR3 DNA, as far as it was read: TGCGCCAGCAGCTTAGGAGGGGAAACTGAA.

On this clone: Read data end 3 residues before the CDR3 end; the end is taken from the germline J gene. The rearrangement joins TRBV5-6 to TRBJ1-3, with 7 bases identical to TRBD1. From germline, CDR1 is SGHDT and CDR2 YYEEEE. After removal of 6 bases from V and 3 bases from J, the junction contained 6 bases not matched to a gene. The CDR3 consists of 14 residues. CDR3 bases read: TGTGCCAGCACCGAGGGGACAGTTGGAAACACC. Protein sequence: CASTEGTVGNT. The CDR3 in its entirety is CASTEGTVGNTIYF.

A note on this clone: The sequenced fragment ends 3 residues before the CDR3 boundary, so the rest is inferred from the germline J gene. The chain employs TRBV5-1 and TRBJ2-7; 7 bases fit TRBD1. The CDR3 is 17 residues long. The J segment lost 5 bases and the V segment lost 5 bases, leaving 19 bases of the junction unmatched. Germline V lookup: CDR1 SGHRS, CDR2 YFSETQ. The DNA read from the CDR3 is TGCGCCAGCAGAGTGGCGACAGGGTCCGTGTTCCAGAACGAG. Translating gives CASRVATGSVFQNE. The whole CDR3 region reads CASRVATGSVFQNEQYF.

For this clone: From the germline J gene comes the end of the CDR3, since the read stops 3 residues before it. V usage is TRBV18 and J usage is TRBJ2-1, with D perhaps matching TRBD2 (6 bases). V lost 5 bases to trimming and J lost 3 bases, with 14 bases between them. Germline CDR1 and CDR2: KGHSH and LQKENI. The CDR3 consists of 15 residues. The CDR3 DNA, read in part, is TGTGCCAGCTCAACAAGGACTAAGAGCTACAATGAG. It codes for CASSTRTKSYNE. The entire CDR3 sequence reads CASSTRTKSYNEQFF.

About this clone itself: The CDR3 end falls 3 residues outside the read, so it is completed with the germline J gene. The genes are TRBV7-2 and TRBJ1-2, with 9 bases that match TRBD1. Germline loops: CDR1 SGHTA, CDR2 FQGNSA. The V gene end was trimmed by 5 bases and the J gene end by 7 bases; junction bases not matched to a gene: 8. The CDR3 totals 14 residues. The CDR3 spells CASSPGQGQGGYTF. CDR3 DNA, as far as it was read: TGTGCCAGCAGCCCAGGACAGGGGCAGGGTGGC.

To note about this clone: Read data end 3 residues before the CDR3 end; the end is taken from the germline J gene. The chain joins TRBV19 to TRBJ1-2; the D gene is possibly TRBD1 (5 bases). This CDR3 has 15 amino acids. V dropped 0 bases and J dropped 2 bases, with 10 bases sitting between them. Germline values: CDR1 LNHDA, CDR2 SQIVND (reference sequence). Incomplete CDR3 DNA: TGTGCCAGTAGTATAGAGGTTTGGACAAACTATGGC. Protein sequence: CASSIEVWTNYG. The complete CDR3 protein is CASSIEVWTNYGYTF.

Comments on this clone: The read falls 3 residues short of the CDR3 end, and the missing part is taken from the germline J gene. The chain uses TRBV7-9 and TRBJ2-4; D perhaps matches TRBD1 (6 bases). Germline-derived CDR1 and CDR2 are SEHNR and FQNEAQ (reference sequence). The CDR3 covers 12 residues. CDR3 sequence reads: CASSSDSYGQYF. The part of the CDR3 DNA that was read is TGTGCCAGCAGCTCGGACAGCTATGGT. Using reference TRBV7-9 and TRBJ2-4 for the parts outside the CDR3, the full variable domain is DTGVSQNPRHKITKRGQNVTFRCDPISEHNRLYWYRQTLGQGPEFLTYFQNEAQLEKSRLLSDRFSAERPKGSFSTLEIQRTEQGDSAMYLCASSSDSYGQYFGAGTRLSVL.

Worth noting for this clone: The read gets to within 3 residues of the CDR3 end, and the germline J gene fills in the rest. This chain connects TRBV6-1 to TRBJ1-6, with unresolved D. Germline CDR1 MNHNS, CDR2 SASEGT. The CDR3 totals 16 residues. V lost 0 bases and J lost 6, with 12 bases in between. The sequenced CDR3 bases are TGTGCCAGCAGTGAAGCGCTAGATCGGTTTAATTCACCC. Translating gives CASSEALDRFNSP. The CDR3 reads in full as CASSEALDRFNSPLHF.

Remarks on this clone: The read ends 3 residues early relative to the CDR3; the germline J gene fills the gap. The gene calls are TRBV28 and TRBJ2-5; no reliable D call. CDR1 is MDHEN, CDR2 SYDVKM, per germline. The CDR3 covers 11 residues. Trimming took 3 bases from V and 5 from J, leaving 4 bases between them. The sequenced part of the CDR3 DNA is TGTGCCAGCAGTTTCAGTGAGACC. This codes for CASSFSET. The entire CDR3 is CASSFSETQYF.